A single T cell receptor beta chain is shown here with its context. Its antigen is not yet known. Base qualities are not recorded, but no much larger clone differs from it by a single base. Other DNA variants within this sample encode the same CDR3. These data are taken from a study of shared clonotypes between healthy human individuals (dated by TCRdb to 2018 to 2020). For the wider study: The cohort comprised a couple of women and a few men aged 18 to 49 years. To estimate repertoire size and how much clonotype sharing occurs between individuals, the study deeply sequenced the blood TCR repertoires of roughly 5 healthy adults. Libraries were prepared and TCR repertoires were sequenced by different laboratories using diverse techniques, in order to increase sequencing depth and limit assay-specific biases. Per donor, leukapheresis produced somewhere between about 0.8 and 9.5 billion PBMCs. Per donor, three plates each were used for CD4 naive and CD4 memory, two for CD8 naive, and one for CD8 memory. Study-level results and caveats: Pairwise subsampling led to the expectation that sequencing depth would affect the degree of clonotype sharing among donors. When a handful of donors were compared, the shared fraction of clonotypes was about 5.2% for naive CD4, around 3.6% for naive CD8, 2.3% for memory CD4, and about 0.36% for memory CD8. Higher generation probabilities were observed for clonotypes shared by all four sorted-subset donors than for non-shared clonotypes. Even with the large sequencing depth, rarefaction of the sorted-subset datasets indicated that sequencing was incomplete. Sampling was restricted to blood, and TCR repertoires in tissue are likely to differ from TCR repertoires in blood. Naive subsets generally had larger estimated clonotype richness than memory subsets. The small number of donors limited the genetic and exposure-history diversity represented.

CD8 naive samples consisted of CD45RO-negative cells that were positively selected for CCR7, yielding a CD45RA+CCR7+ population without TemRA cells. The donors were healthy, HIV-negative adults who had no recently reported acute infections or vaccinations. Every donor was a Caucasian adult residing in Nashville, Tennessee, USA. After blood collection by leukapheresis, PBMCs were isolated using Ficoll-Histopaque density gradient centrifugation and then cryopreserved in the vapor phase of liquid nitrogen. Analytical flow cytometry was used to check the purity and quantity of every magnetically sorted T cell population. Genomic DNA was isolated from every sorted fraction and measured by UV absorbance on a Nanodrop 2000c. Based on the germline V gene, the CDR1 and CDR2 sequences are SGDLS and YYNGEE. The trim is 0 bases for V and 1 base for J, with a gap of 11 bases between the germline ends. Including cysteine and phenylalanine, the CDR3 has 15 amino acids. Of all the DNA, just the CDR3 is kept, 45 bases in frame from base 1.

Using the deep immunoSEQ assay, TCR CDR3 regions were amplified from genomic DNA by multiplex PCR. Extracted genomic DNA from each cell subset was spread evenly across all wells of several immunoSEQ 96-well plates, with each plate serving as a replicate. For sorted subsets, each replicate PCR was loaded with about 0.2 ug genomic DNA, equivalent to 30,000 or so T cell genomes. Purified libraries were quantified with a Qubit 3.0 fluorometer, sized on a Bioanalyzer 2100, and re-quantified with the KAPA Library Quantification kit. Every immunoSEQ 96-well plate was sequenced on a dedicated single-read 150-cycle Illumina NextSeq 550 flow cell. The study's processing was this. Because the immunoSEQ output included only junctional sequences and no quality scores, the filtering could not be the same as the filtering used for full-length reads. To assign V/J genes and CDR3, sequences were annotated using PyIR, a Python wrapper for IgBLAST v1.9, with IMGT germline references. Any read was removed if the V/J assignment was weak (E-value above 1e-6), the CDR3 was missing, or the read contained stop codons, out-of-frame junctions, or ambiguous translated residues. A V3J clonotype was defined by an identical inferred V gene, J gene, and CDR3 amino acid sequence. Percentage overlap between repertoires was calculated by dividing the number of shared unique clonotypes by the size of the smaller repertoire. Richness of each repertoire was evaluated using RTK rarefaction, the Chao1 estimator, and Recon v2.1 estimates of unobserved clonotypes. For all TCRbeta clonotypes obtained by the gDNA method from several donors, generation probabilities were computed with OLGA. Imported from immuneACCESS, the table was reduced by TCRdb to in-frame sequences with V and J called. These copies leave out some clones; in studies compared against another copy, an unresolved V gene accounts for under half, and the cause of the remainder is not known. The DNA was the basis for D and trimming; V, J and clone size are from that table. The sample table holds about 1,900,000 clones, of which about 95% were seen once. The top ten constitute roughly 1.2% of the sample.

This clonotype was obtained from a man aged 18 to 30 in good health. Sequencing used naive CD8+ T cells sorted from blood. Sample cell subset or site, as interpreted from the label and publication: CD45RA+CCR7+. Here the chain combines TRBV9 and TRBJ2-7; TRBD2 could be the D gene, as 7 bases match. The CDR3 protein: CASSVAGGPSYEQYF. Here is the DNA: TGTGCCAGCAGCGTAGCCGGGGGGCCGTCCTACGAGCAGTACTTC.